A selection of T cell receptor beta chains follows, all from one sample in a study of CD8 T cells in Susac syndrome. In TCRdb, the immunoSEQ multiplex PCR reads were re-called with MiXCR into one record per CDR3 protein. The sample contains 110,000 to 150,000 distinct CDR3 sequences, around 94% of which appear only once. Input material: CD8+ T cells from PBMCs. The source of these receptors is a human donor in good health. The CDR3 runs from the conserved cysteine through the conserved F or W. The D gene is left open where the match is weak. Rows may omit the clone size; those that give it use once, few, many or a size class.

>TRBD2|.|TRBV27|TRBJ2-5
CASSGVTSGSQETQYF
TGTGCCAGCAGTGGGGTGACTAGCGGGAGCCAAGAGACCCAGTACTTC
>.|.|TRBV5-1|TRBJ2-7
CASSLGWTATYEQYF
TGCGCCAGCAGCTTGGGATGGACAGCTACCTACGAGCAGTACTTC
>.|.|TRBV15|TRBJ2-6
CATSSEDFRPANVLTF
TGTGCCACCAGCAGCGAGGATTTTAGACCGGCCAACGTCCTGACTTTC
>.|.|TRBV27|TRBJ1-2
CASSLSGGYNGYTF
TGTGCCAGCAGTTTATCCGGGGGATATAATGGCTACACCTTC
>.|.|TRBV9|TRBJ2-3
CASSVEGGGPTDTQYF
TGTGCCAGCAGCGTAGAGGGGGGAGGGCCCACGGATACGCAGTATTTT
>TRBD2|.|TRBV12-3/TRBV12-4|TRBJ2-7
CASHFEGGTEQYF
TGTGCCAGCCACTTTGAGGGAGGGACCGAGCAGTACTTC
>TRBD1|.|TRBV9|TRBJ1-2
CASSDRTGLYGYTF
TGTGCCAGCAGCGACCGGACAGGGTTGTATGGCTACACCTTC
>.|.|TRBV5-1|TRBJ2-7
CASSLEGQGRGYEQYF
TGCGCCAGCAGCTTGGAAGGGCAAGGCAGGGGTTACGAGCAGTACTTC
>.|.|TRBV4-1|TRBJ2-2
CASSQDPFGTGELFF
TGCGCCAGCAGCCAAGATCCATTTGGCACCGGGGAGCTGTTTTTT
>TRBD2|.|TRBV6-2/TRBV6-3|TRBJ2-7
CASSYPTSGRLEYEQYF
TGTGCCAGCAGTTACCCTACTAGCGGGAGATTGGAATACGAGCAGTACTTC
>TRBD2|.|TRBV29-1|TRBJ2-1
CSVLAGGLFNEQFF
TGCAGCGTCCTAGCGGGAGGTTTGTTCAATGAGCAGTTCTTC
>TRBD1|.|TRBV7-9|TRBJ2-7
CASRQGDYEQYF
TGTGCCAGTAGACAGGGAGACTACGAGCAGTACTTC
>.|few|TRBV29-1|TRBJ1-1
CSVRGGNTEAFF
TGCAGCGTCCGGGGAGGGAACACTGAAGCTTTCTTT
>.|.|TRBV27|TRBJ2-2
CASSLHPEVRGTGELFF
TGTGCCAGCAGTTTACACCCGGAGGTCAGGGGCACCGGGGAGCTGTTTTTT
>TRBD2|.|TRBV9|TRBJ2-6
CASSAGLAGAYSGANVLTF
TGTGCCAGCAGCGCGGGACTAGCGGGAGCGTACTCTGGGGCCAACGTCCTGACTTTC
>TRBD1|.|TRBV28|TRBJ2-7
CASSLEGADGQYF
TGTGCCAGCAGTTTAGAGGGGGCGGATGGGCAGTACTTC
>.|.|TRBV6-6|TRBJ2-1
CASTPLGSYNEQFF
TGTGCCAGCACCCCCCTAGGCTCCTACAATGAGCAGTTCTTC
>.|.|TRBV7-8|TRBJ2-7
CASMEGVGAYEQYF
TGTGCCAGCATGGAGGGAGTGGGGGCCTACGAGCAGTACTTC
>TRBD1|.|TRBV7-9|TRBJ2-7
CASSRGQTIYEQYF
TGTGCCAGCAGCAGGGGACAGACTATCTACGAGCAGTACTTC
>.|.|TRBV28|TRBJ2-7
CASSYGDEQYF
TGTGCCAGCAGTTACGGGGACGAGCAGTACTTC
>.|.|TRBV5-6|TRBJ2-7
CASSFYTGIDEQYF
TGTGCCAGCAGCTTTTACACAGGGATAGACGAGCAGTACTTC
>TRBD2|.|TRBV20-1|TRBJ2-3
CSARDPTSGSSDTQYF
TGCAGTGCTAGAGATCCGACTAGCGGGAGTTCAGATACGCAGTATTTT
>.|.|TRBV7-3|TRBJ1-1
CASSLGVAVNTEAFF
TGTGCCAGCAGCTTAGGGGTGGCAGTGAACACTGAAGCTTTCTTT
>.|.|TRBV27|TRBJ2-7
CASSYGLEYEQYF
TGTGCCAGCAGTTACGGGCTAGAGTACGAGCAGTACTTC
>.|.|TRBV15|TRBJ2-1
CATSRVPSSEAGYNEQFF
TGTGCCACCAGCAGAGTCCCCTCCTCCGAAGCGGGTTACAATGAGCAGTTCTTC
>.|.|TRBV18|TRBJ2-7
CASSVTGAYEQYF
TGTGCCAGCTCAGTGACAGGTGCCTACGAGCAGTACTTC
>.|once|TRBV9|TRBJ2-1
CASSVDGGETYNEQFF
TGTGCCAGCAGCGTAGATGGCGGAGAGACCTACAATGAGCAGTTCTTC
>TRBD2|.|TRBV28|TRBJ2-1
CASSFGGRANEQFF
TGTGCCAGCAGTTTTGGCGGGAGGGCCAATGAGCAGTTCTTC
>.|.|TRBV3-1|TRBJ2-1
CASSQDGTWGMNEQFF
TGTGCCAGCAGCCAAGATGGGACCTGGGGGATGAATGAGCAGTTCTTC
>.|.|TRBV7-2|TRBJ2-3
CASSPYLADTQYF
TGTGCCAGCAGCCCATACCTCGCGGATACGCAGTATTTT
>.|.|TRBV25-1|TRBJ1-2
CASSEFGTSYGYTF
TGTGCCAGCAGTGAATTCGGGACATCCTATGGCTACACCTTC
>.|.|TRBV6-2/TRBV6-3|TRBJ2-3
CASRPGHYTDTQYF
TGTGCCAGCCGGCCGGGACACTACACAGATACGCAGTATTTT
>TRBD2|.|TRBV5-1|TRBJ2-1
CASSSGTSGSSYNEQFF
TGCGCCAGCAGCTCCGGGACTAGCGGTAGCTCCTACAATGAGCAGTTCTTC
>.|.|TRBV20-1|TRBJ2-7
CSASSRDSYEQYF
TGCAGTGCTAGTTCGCGGGACTCCTACGAGCAGTACTTC
>.|.|TRBV2|TRBJ1-1
CASSEALKGLGTEAFF
TGTGCCAGCAGTGAAGCGCTTAAGGGATTGGGCACTGAAGCTTTCTTT
>TRBD2|.|TRBV29-1|TRBJ2-1
CSGLTSGRDEQFF
TGCAGCGGTCTGACTAGCGGGAGAGATGAGCAGTTCTTC